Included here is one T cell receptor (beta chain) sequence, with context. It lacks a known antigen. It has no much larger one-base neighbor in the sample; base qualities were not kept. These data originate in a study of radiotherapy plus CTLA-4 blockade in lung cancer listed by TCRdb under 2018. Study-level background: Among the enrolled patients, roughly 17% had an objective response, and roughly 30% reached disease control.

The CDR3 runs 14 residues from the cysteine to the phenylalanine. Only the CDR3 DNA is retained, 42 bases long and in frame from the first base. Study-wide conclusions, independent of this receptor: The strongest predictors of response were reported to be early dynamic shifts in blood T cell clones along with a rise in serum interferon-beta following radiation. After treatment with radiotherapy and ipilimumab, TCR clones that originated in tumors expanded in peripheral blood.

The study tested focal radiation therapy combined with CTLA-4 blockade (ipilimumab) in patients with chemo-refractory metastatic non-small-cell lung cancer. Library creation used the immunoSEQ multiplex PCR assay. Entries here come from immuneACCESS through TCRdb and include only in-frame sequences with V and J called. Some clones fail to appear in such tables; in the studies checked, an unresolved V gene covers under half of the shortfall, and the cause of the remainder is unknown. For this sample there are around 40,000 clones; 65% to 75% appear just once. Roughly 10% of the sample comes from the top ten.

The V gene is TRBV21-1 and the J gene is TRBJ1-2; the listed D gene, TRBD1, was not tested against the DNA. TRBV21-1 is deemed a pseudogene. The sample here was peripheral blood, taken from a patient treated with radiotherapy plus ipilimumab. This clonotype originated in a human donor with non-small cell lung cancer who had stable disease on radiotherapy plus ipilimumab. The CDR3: CASSTRQGSVGYTF. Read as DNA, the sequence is TGTGCCAGCAGCACCCGACAGGGGTCGGTTGGCTACACCTTC.